Described below is a single T cell receptor (beta chain) sequence and its context. No antigen is known for it. Method: immunoSEQ multiplex PCR; TCRdb's copy keeps in-frame clones and lacks some. The data contain some 120,000 clones, 80% to 90% of them singletons. This record belongs to a study of T cell responses to AZD1222 COVID-19 vaccine. Overall study results and limits: Per reports, nearly half of all spike-specific TCRs target regions that are unmutated in variants.

Germline loops: CDR1 LNHDA, CDR2 SQIVND (reference sequence). J was trimmed by 8 bases and V by 5 bases; bases with no gene match: 12. This CDR3 spans 15 amino acids. The sequence came from an adult in good health. The specimen was peripheral blood, collected on day 0 of MenACWY control vaccination. The chain joins TRBV19 to TRBJ2-1, with 7 positions matching TRBD2. For the CDR3, the DNA is TGTGCCAGTAGTCCTCCGGGACTACCGGGAGATGAGCAGTTCTTC. Protein: CASSPPGLPGDEQFF.